The 29 T cell receptor beta chains presented below share a single source sample, sequenced in a study of response to subunit inactivated influenza vaccine. Using its own MiXCR run on the RT-PCR reads, TCRdb lists one record per CDR3 protein. This table holds 400,000 to 650,000 distinct CDR3 sequences, 6% to 9% found once. The source material was PBMCs from blood, sampled roughly 24 months after vaccination. The receptors originated from a man in his fifties or sixties who received an inactivated influenza vaccine.

The chain combines TRBV21-1 with TRBJ2-7. TRBV21-1 is described as a pseudogene. CDR3 length equals 16 residues. The chain's CDR3 is CASSKDSKRSSYEQYF. The CDR3 nucleotides read TGTGCCAGCAGCAAAGATTCGAAGCGGAGCTCCTACGAGCAGTACTTC.

In its sample, this clonotype was seen many times. The rearrangement links TRBV3-1 to TRBJ1-1, with D unclear. Per the germline V gene, CDR1 is LGHDT and CDR2 is YNNKEL (reference sequence). The CDR3 totals 14 residues. Trimming left V 2 bases short and J 1 base short, with 8 bases between. CDR3 in amino acids: CASSQNTGNTEAFF. In nucleotides, the CDR3 is TGTGCCAGCAGCCAAAATACCGGGAACACTGAAGCTTTCTTT.

The chain joins TRBV16 to TRBJ2-7, with 10 bases that match TRBD2. This CDR3 comprises 15 residues. Looked up from germline, CDR1 is KGHSY and CDR2 is FQNENV. The V and J ends lost 0 bases and 5 bases, in that order; junction bases with no gene match: 4. The CDR3 protein is CASSQSLAGDHEQYF. CDR3 in DNA: TGTGCCAGCAGCCAATCGCTAGCGGGAGACCACGAGCAGTACTTC.

There are many counts of this clonotype. The genes are TRBV27 and TRBJ1-1; 7 positions match TRBD1. The CDR3 extends over 14 amino acids. Germline trimming cut 5 bases from V and 7 bases from J; bases unmatched to any gene: 10. CDR1 is MNHEY, CDR2 SMNVEV, per germline (reference sequence). In nucleotides, the CDR3 is TGTGCCAGCAGTCGACAGGGCTGGCCAATTGAAGCTTTCTTT. This translates into CASSRQGWPIEAFF.

This clonotype was found a few times. The genes are TRBV30 and TRBJ2-7; D possibly uses TRBD1 or TRBD2 (5 bases each). V shed 3 bases and J shed 4 bases, with 16 bases lying between them. Germline V gene sequence: CDR1 GTSNPN, CDR2 SVGIG (reference sequence). The CDR3 totals 14 residues. The CDR3 sequence: CAWRTPGRRYEQYF. DNA of the CDR3: TGTGCCTGGAGGACCCCGGGACGTAGGTACGAGCAGTACTTC.

The V and J genes are TRBV12-3 or TRBV12-4 and TRBJ2-3; 11 bases are shared with TRBD1. Trimming cost V 5 bases and J 3 bases; bases outside gene matches: 1. The CDR3 contains 14 residues. The CDR3 is CASSGTGGTDTQYF. The CDR3 coding sequence is TGTGCCAGCAGTGGGACAGGGGGGACAGATACGCAGTATTTT.

J is TRBJ2-3 and V is TRBV7-2; D possibly corresponds to TRBD1 (6 bases). This CDR3 spans 15 amino acids. V was pared by 2 bases and J by 4 bases, with 13 bases between. Germline V gene lookup returns CDR1 SGHTA and CDR2 FQGNSA. CDR3 sequence: CASSLLQGTADTQYF. The CDR3, as DNA: TGTGCCAGCAGCTTATTGCAGGGGACGGCAGATACGCAGTATTTT.

The sample holds a few counts of this clonotype. The rearrangement uses TRBV6-5 and TRBJ2-5; the match to TRBD2 covers 14 bases. J lost 5 bases, V lost 2 bases, and 7 bases had no gene match. Germline-derived CDR1 and CDR2 are MNHEY and SVGAGI. There are 17 residues in the CDR3. The CDR3 loop is CASSYRGLAGGFETQYF. In nucleotides, the CDR3 is TGTGCCAGCAGTTACCGAGGACTAGCGGGAGGATTTGAGACCCAGTACTTC.

The chain recombines TRBV10-3 with TRBJ2-1; D unresolved. V lost 8 bases, J lost 7 bases, and 9 bases lay in between. The CDR3 length is 11 residues. Germline CDR1 reads ENHRY; CDR2 reads SYGVKD. This CDR3 is CAIQDGNEQFF. CDR3 DNA sequence: TGTGCCATCCAGGATGGGAATGAGCAGTTCTTC.

The table lists this clonotype with a few counts. The chain carries TRBV7-2 and TRBJ1-6; D is unclear. V shed 4 bases and J shed 10 bases, with 20 bases lying between them. The CDR3 spans 16 residues. Germline V gene lookup returns CDR1 SGHTA and CDR2 FQGNSA. This CDR3 reads CASSSRRGRAGSPLHF. The CDR3, as DNA: TGTGCCAGCAGCTCACGACGCGGGCGGGCTGGGTCACCCCTCCACTTT.

The chain carries TRBV7-2 and TRBJ1-2, with 7 bases matching TRBD1. Germline CDR1 is SGHTA and CDR2 is FQGNSA. After removal of 5 bases from V and 8 bases from J, the junction contained 11 bases not matched to a gene. The CDR3 length is 14 residues. The CDR3 region is CASSRPRGIGGYTF. The CDR3 DNA is TGTGCCAGCAGCCGTCCCAGGGGGATAGGAGGCTACACCTTC.

This clonotype has a count of ten or more. The CDR3 loop is CSATGDGTDTQYF. CDR3 bases: TGCAGTGCTACGGGGGATGGCACAGATACGCAGTATTTT. The chain combines TRBV20-1 with TRBJ2-3, with TRBD2 as a possible D gene (6 bases). The V end was cut by 4 bases, the J end by 1 base, with 9 bases between. The CDR3 length is 13 residues. The V gene's germline CDR1 is DFQATT and CDR2 SNEGSKA (reference sequence).

J is TRBJ2-5 and V is TRBV24-1; TRBD2 matches 7 bases. This CDR3 contains 15 residues. From germline, CDR1 is KGHDR and CDR2 SFDVKD. Unmatched junction bases numbered 9, after V lost 4 bases and J lost 5 bases. Here the CDR3 reads CATSDRWGGRETQYF. CDR3 bases: TGTGCCACCAGTGACCGGTGGGGGGGTAGGGAGACCCAGTACTTC.

This clonotype was seen many times. The chain couples TRBV6-2 or TRBV6-3 to TRBJ2-7; possibly TRBD2 for D (6 bases). The germline V and J ends were trimmed by 2 bases and 2 bases, with 13 bases remaining between them. Germline CDR1 MNHEY, CDR2 SVGEGT. There are 15 residues in the CDR3. The CDR3 loop is CASSYALARTYEQYF. The CDR3 DNA is TGTGCCAGCAGTTACGCCCTAGCGCGTACCTACGAGCAGTACTTC.

V usage is TRBV23-1 and J usage is TRBJ1-1, with a tentative D call TRBD1 (5 bases). TRBV23-1 is placed among ORFs of uncertain function. V was cut by 9 bases and J by 6 bases, with 14 bases left in between. This CDR3 is 12 amino acids long. The CDR3 loop is CARDTGGAEAFF. In DNA, the CDR3 is TGCGCCAGGGATACAGGAGGCGCTGAAGCTTTCTTT.

This clonotype was counted between two and nine times. This chain connects TRBV9 to TRBJ2-1; no clear D. V was cut by 3 bases and J by 9 bases, with 10 bases left in between. The CDR3 consists of 12 residues. Germline V gene sequence: CDR1 SGDLS, CDR2 YYNGEE. The CDR3 region has the DNA TGTGCCAGCAGCGGGAGTGTGACTGAGCAGTTCTTC. Translation: CASSGSVTEQFF.

The table lists this clonotype with many counts. A junction boundary mismatches the germline segment, possibly from a read error. The gene calls are TRBV6-6 and TRBJ1-4, with D maybe TRBD1 (6 bases). The CDR3 runs to 11 residues. CDR1 MNHNY and CDR2 SVGAGI come from the germline V gene (reference sequence). CDR3 sequence reads: CASSSTGTRNF. CDR3 nucleotide sequence: TGTGCCAGCAGTTCGACCGGGACACGAAATTTT.

This clonotype was found many times. The chain combines TRBV16 with TRBJ1-5; D gene ambiguous. V lost 2 bases and J 6 bases, leaving 11 bases between the germline ends. The germline gives CDR1 KGHSY, CDR2 FQNENV. The CDR3 has 14 amino acids. The CDR3 protein is CASSQGIHFQPQHF. The DNA for the CDR3 is TGTGCCAGCAGCCAAGGCATCCATTTTCAGCCCCAGCATTTT.

The chain is built from TRBV6-5 and TRBJ1-1, with D perhaps TRBD1 (5 bases). The germline CDR1 and CDR2 sequences are MNHEY and SVGAGI. The CDR3 loop spans 18 amino acids. The V end lost 0 bases, the J end lost 4 bases, and 21 bases lay between the germline ends. The CDR3 DNA reads as TGTGCCAGCAGTTACTCGAGACCCAGAGTGACAGCATCCACTGAAGCTTTCTTT. Encoded protein: CASSYSRPRVTASTEAFF.

This clonotype has a handful of counts. Given the absence of the conserved phenylalanine or tryptophan at the CDR3 end, a read error is likely. The DNA is left out, because the CDR3 cannot be placed on it with certainty; the CDR3 is given as TCRdb lists it. J is TRBJ2-5 and V is TRBV5-1. The CDR3 has 9 residues if both end residues are counted. Per germline, CDR1 SGHRS and CDR2 YFSETQ. CDR3 sequence: CASSLLWGK.

In this sample, this clonotype turned up once. The rearrangement links TRBV27 to TRBJ1-3; D gene uncertain. CDR3 length: 15 residues. Germline V gene lookup returns CDR1 MNHEY and CDR2 SMNVEV (reference sequence). V lost 6 bases, J lost 0 bases, and 12 bases lay in between. As DNA, the CDR3 is TGTGCCAGCAGGCGTGGCGGGGACTCTGGAAACACCATATATTTT. Translating gives CASRRGGDSGNTIYF.

This clonotype was observed a handful of times. This chain links TRBV21-1 with TRBJ2-1; TRBD1 is the table's D call, not checked against the DNA. TRBV21-1 is deemed a pseudogene. The CDR3 has 16 residues. DNA of the CDR3: TGTGCCAGCAGCAAAGTTTCGGACAGGGAACACAATGAGCAGTTCTTC. Protein product: CASSKVSDREHNEQFF.

This clonotype was counted many times. At one end, the junction sequence differs from germline, possibly due to a read error. The chain couples TRBV6-1 to TRBJ2-2; D gene uncertain. CDR3 length: 13 amino acids. The germline gives CDR1 MNHNS, CDR2 SASEGT. CDR3 coding DNA: TGTGCCAGCAGGGAAGACGGTACCGGGGAGCTGTTTTTT. It specifies CASREDGTGELFF.

The chain is built from TRBV5-1 and TRBJ2-4; 8 positions match TRBD2. The V gene end was trimmed by 4 bases and the J gene end by 10 bases; junction bases not matched to a gene: 10. The CDR3 loop spans 14 amino acids. Germline assignment: CDR1 SGHRS and CDR2 YFSETQ. For the CDR3, the DNA is TGCGCCAGCAGCCCACGGGTCTCGGGGGGGATTCAGTACTTC. Residues: CASSPRVSGGIQYF.

V and J are TRBV4-3 and TRBJ2-1; possibly TRBD1 or TRBD2 for D (5 bases each). This CDR3 is 14 amino acids long. Germline loops: CDR1 LGHNA, CDR2 YSLEER. The V end lost 5 bases, the J end lost 7 bases, and 15 bases lay between the germline ends. In nucleotides, the CDR3 is TGCGCCAGCAGCGAGGGGAAAGCGCCTAATGAGCAGTTCTTC. It translates to CASSEGKAPNEQFF.

This clonotype was counted a few times. The chain recombines TRBV5-1 with TRBJ2-1, with D possibly TRBD2 on 6 matching bases. The CDR3 has 15 residues. The V gene lost 1 base and the J gene lost 9 bases, with 17 bases spanning the gap. Looked up from germline, CDR1 is SGHRS and CDR2 is YFSETQ. CDR3 in DNA: TGCGCCAGCAGCTTGAATTCGGGGCGGGGAAGTGAGCAGTTCTTC. Translated: CASSLNSGRGSEQFF.

This clonotype turned up a few times. This chain joins TRBV25-1 and TRBJ1-3, with TRBD1 matching over 8 bases. Germline lookup yields CDR1 MGHDK and CDR2 SYGVNS. The CDR3 is 16 residues long. Losses at the gene ends were 5 bases for V and 4 bases for J; bases not matched to a gene: 10. The CDR3 DNA is TGTGCCAGCAGTACCTCAGACCGGGACAGGGGAAACACCATATATTTT. Translating it yields CASSTSDRDRGNTIYF.

This clonotype came up a few times. CDR3 DNA: TGCGCCAGCAGCTTGGTAGGCGGGCAGAACTACGAGCAGTACTTC. Protein: CASSLVGGQNYEQYF. The chain joins TRBV5-1 to TRBJ2-7, with D perhaps matching TRBD2 (5 bases). From germline, CDR1 is SGHRS and CDR2 YFSETQ. Trimming stripped 0 bases from V and 3 bases from J, with 13 bases between. The CDR3 is made up of 15 amino acids.

In this sample, this clonotype turned up many times. This chain uses TRBV20-1 with TRBJ2-7; TRBD2 matches at 12 bases. CDR1 and CDR2 from the germline V gene are DFQATT and SNEGSKA (reference sequence). This CDR3 region has 12 residues. The CDR3 here is CSALTSGGRPSV. CDR3 coding DNA: TGCAGTGCTTTAACTAGCGGGGGGCGCCCTTCTGTC.